This record covers a single T cell receptor (beta chain). Antigen: not known. V lost 0 bases, J lost 7 bases, and 12 bases lay in between. This CDR3 comprises 15 residues. Germline CDR1 LNHNV, CDR2 YYDKDF (reference sequence). The data are from a study of OX40 agonist ivuxolimab in advanced cancers. About the study: Two cutaneous melanoma patients and one hepatocellular carcinoma patient, three in all, had partial responses. Whole-study results and caveats: The study found among the lowest clonal expansion in partial responders at 0.1-3.0 mg/kg. Low normalized T-cell clonal expansion also characterized some of the nonresponders.

Sequenced by immunoSEQ multiplex PCR; TCRdb stores in-frame clones only, minus some. The sample has roughly 68,000 clones, about nine tenths seen once. This specimen consisted of CD4+ or CD8+ T cells sorted from blood, obtained in a trial of the OX40 agonist ivuxolimab. The clonotype originates from an adult with an advanced solid tumor such as melanoma, head and neck, liver or kidney cancer. This chain uses TRBV15 with TRBJ1-4; no firm D call. CDR3 nucleotides: TGTGCCACCAGCAGAGATGTAGGGCATGCTGAAAAACTGTTTTTT. Translated: CATSRDVGHAEKLFF.